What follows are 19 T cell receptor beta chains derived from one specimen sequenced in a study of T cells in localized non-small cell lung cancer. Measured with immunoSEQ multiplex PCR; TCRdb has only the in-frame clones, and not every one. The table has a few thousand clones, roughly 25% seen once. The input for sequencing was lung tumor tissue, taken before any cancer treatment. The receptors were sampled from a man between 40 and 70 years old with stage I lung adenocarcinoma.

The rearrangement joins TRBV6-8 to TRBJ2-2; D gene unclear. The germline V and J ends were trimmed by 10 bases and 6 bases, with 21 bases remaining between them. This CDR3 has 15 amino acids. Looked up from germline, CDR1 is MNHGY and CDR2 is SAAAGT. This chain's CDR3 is CANHWAIDKSGELFF. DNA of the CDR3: TGTGCCAACCACTGGGCGATCGACAAGTCCGGGGAGCTGTTTTTT.

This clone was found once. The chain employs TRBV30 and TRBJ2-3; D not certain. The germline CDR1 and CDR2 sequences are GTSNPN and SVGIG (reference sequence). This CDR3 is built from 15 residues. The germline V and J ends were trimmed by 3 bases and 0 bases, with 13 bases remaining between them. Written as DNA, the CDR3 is TGTGCCTGGAGAGGTGCCACCTCTAGCACAGATACGCAGTATTTT. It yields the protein CAWRGATSSTDTQYF.

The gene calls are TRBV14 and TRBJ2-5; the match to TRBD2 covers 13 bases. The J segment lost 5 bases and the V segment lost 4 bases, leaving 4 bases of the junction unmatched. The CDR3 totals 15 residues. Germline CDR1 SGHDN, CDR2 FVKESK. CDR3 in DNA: TGTGCCAGCAGCCGGACTAGCGGGAGCGGTGAGACCCAGTACTTC. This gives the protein CASSRTSGSGETQYF. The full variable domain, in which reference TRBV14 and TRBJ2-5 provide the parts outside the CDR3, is EAGVTQFPSHSVIEKGQTVTLRCDPISGHDNLYWYRRVMGKEIKFLLHFVKESKQDESGMPNNRFLAERTGGTYSTLKVQPAELEDSGVYFCASSRTSGSGETQYFGPGTRLLVL.

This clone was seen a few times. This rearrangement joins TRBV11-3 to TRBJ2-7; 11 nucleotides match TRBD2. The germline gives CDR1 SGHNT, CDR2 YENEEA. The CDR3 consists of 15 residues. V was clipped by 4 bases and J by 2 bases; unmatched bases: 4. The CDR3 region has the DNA TGTGCCAGCAGCTCTACTAGCGGGGGCGCCTACGAGCAGTACTTC. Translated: CASSSTSGGAYEQYF. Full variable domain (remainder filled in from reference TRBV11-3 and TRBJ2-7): EAGVVQSPRYKIIEKKQPVAFWCNPISGHNTLYWYLQNLGQGPELLIRYENEEAVDDSQLPKDRFSAERLKGVDSTLKIQPAELGDSAVYLCASSSTSGGAYEQYFGPGTRLTVT.

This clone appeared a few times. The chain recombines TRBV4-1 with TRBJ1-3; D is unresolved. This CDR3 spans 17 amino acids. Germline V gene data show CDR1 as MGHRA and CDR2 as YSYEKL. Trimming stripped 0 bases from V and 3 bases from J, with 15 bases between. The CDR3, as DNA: TGCGCCAGCAGCCAAGATGCCCGGGGAGGTAGTGGAAACACCATATATTTT. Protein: CASSQDARGGSGNTIYF.

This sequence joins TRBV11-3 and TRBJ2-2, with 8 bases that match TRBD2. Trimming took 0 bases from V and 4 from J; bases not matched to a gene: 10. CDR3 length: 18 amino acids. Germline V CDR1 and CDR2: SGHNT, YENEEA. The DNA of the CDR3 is TGTGCCAGCAGCTTAGAAATGTGGGCGGGAGGTCGCACCGGGGAGCTGTTTTTT. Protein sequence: CASSLEMWAGGRTGELFF.

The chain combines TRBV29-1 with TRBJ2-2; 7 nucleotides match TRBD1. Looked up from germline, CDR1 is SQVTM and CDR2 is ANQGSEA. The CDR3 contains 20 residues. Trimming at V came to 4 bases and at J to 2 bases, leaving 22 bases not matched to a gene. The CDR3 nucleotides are TGCAGCGTTGCATCCCACCCTTCCGGGACAGTAGGAATTAACACCGGGGAGCTGTTTTTT. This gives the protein CSVASHPSGTVGINTGELFF.

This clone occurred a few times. For the CDR3, the DNA is TGTGCCAGCTTACGACAAAGCGCAACTAATGAAAAACTGTTTTTT. Translated, it gives CASLRQSATNEKLFF. The chain carries TRBV28 and TRBJ1-4; D uncertain. This CDR3 spans 15 amino acids. Trimming stripped 8 bases from V and 0 bases from J, with 13 bases between. Germline V gives CDR1 MDHEN, CDR2 SYDVKM.

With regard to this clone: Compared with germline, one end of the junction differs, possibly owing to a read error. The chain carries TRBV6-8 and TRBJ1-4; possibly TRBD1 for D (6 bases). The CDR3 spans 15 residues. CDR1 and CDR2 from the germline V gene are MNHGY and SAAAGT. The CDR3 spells CASSNSGAIGEKLFF. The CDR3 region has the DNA TGTGCCAGCAGTAACTCAGGGGCCATTGGGGAAAAACTGTTTTTT.

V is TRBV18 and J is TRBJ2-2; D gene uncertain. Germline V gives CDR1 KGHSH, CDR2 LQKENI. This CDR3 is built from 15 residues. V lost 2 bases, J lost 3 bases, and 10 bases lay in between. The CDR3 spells CASSPGEADTGELFF. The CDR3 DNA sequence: TGTGCCAGCTCACCAGGGGAAGCAGACACCGGGGAGCTGTTTTTT.

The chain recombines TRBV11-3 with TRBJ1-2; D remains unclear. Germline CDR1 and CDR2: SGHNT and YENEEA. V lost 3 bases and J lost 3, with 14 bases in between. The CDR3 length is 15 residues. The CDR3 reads CASSFLSAGDYGYTF. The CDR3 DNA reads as TGTGCCAGCAGCTTTTTGTCGGCCGGGGACTATGGCTACACCTTC. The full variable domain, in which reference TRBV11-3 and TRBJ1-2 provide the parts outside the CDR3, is EAGVVQSPRYKIIEKKQPVAFWCNPISGHNTLYWYLQNLGQGPELLIRYENEEAVDDSQLPKDRFSAERLKGVDSTLKIQPAELGDSAVYLCASSFLSAGDYGYTFGSGTRLTVV.

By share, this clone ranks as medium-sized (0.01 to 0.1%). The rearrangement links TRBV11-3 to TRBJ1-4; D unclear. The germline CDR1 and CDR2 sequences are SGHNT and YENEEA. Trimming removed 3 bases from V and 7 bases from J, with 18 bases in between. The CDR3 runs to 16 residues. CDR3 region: CASSLAPADTGEKLFF. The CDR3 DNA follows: TGTGCCAGCAGCTTGGCCCCAGCCGACACGGGTGAAAAACTGTTTTTT.

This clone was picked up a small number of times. CDR3 sequence: CSVGPGEETQYF. CDR3 nucleotides: TGCAGCGTTGGGCCAGGGGAAGAGACCCAGTACTTC. The V and J genes are TRBV29-1 and TRBJ2-5; possibly TRBD1 for D (6 bases). This CDR3 contains 12 residues. CDR1 is SQVTM and CDR2 is ANQGSEA in the germline V gene. V lost 4 bases, J lost 3 bases, and 9 bases lay in between.

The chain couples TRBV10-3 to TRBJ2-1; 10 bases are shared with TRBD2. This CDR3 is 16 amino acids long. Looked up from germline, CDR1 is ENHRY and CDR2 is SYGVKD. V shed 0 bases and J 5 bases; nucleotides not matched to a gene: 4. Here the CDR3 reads CAISESSSGGDNEQFF. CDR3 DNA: TGTGCCATCAGTGAGTCGTCTAGCGGGGGCGACAATGAGCAGTTCTTC.

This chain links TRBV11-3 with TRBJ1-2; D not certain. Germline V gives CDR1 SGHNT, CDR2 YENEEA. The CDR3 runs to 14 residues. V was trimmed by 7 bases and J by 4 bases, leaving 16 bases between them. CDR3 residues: CASKLQPGGYGYTF. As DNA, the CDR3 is TGTGCCAGCAAGCTCCAGCCAGGAGGCTATGGCTACACCTTC.

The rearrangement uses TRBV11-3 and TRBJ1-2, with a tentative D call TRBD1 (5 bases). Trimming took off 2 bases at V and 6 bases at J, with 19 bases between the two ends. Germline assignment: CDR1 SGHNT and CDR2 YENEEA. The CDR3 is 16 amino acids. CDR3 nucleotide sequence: TGTGCCAGCAGCTTAAAAATAGTGCCAGGGAGTGATGGCTACACCTTC. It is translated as CASSLKIVPGSDGYTF. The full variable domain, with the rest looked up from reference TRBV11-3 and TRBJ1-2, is EAGVVQSPRYKIIEKKQPVAFWCNPISGHNTLYWYLQNLGQGPELLIRYENEEAVDDSQLPKDRFSAERLKGVDSTLKIQPAELGDSAVYLCASSLKIVPGSDGYTFGSGTRLTVV.

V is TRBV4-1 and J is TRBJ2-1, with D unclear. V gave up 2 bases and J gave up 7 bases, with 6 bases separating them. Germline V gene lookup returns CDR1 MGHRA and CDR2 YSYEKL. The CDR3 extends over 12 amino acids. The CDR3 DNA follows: TGCGCCAGCAGCCAACCCGGGAATGAGCAGTTCTTC. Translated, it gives CASSQPGNEQFF.

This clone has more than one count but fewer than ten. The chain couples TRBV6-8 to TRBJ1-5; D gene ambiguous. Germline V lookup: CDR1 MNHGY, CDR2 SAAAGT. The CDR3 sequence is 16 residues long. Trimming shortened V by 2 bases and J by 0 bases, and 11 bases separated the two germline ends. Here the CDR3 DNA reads TGTGCCAGCAGTTACCTGGCTGTCTATAGCAATCAGCCCCAGCATTTT. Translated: CASSYLAVYSNQPQHF.

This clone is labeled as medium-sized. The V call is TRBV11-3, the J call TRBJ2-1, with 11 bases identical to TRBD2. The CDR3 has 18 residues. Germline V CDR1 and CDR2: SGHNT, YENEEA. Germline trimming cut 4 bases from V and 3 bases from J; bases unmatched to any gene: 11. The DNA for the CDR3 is TGTGCCAGCAGCTCCGGGACTAGCGGCCCCGGTTTCTACAATGAGCAGTTCTTC. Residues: CASSSGTSGPGFYNEQFF.